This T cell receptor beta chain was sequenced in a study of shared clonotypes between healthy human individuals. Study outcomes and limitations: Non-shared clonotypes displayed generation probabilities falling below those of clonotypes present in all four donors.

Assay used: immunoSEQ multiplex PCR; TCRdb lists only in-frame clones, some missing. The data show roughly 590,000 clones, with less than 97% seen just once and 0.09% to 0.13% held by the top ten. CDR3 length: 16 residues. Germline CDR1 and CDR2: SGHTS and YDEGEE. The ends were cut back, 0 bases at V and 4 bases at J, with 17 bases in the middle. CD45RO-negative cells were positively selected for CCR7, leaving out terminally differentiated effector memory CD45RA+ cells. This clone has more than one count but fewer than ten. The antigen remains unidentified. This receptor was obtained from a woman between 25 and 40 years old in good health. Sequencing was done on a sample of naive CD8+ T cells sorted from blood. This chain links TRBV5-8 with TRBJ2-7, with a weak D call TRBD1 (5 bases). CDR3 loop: CASSLAVRQGRYEQYF. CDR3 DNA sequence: TGTGCCAGCAGCTTGGCCGTTCGGCAGGGAAGATACGAGCAGTACTTC.